These 25 T cell receptor beta chains came from one sample sequenced in a study of blood T cell repertoires in COVID-19. Sequenced by immunoSEQ multiplex PCR; TCRdb stores in-frame clones only, minus some. The data show about 81,000 clones, over 75% seen once. Source material: peripheral blood. These receptors were taken from a woman aged 70-85 years with acute or convalescent COVID-19.

V usage is TRBV6-5 and J usage is TRBJ2-1; TRBD2 matches 8 bases. This CDR3 spans 15 amino acids. Germline-derived CDR1 and CDR2 are MNHEY and SVGAGI. J was trimmed by 6 bases and V by 7 bases; bases with no gene match: 11. The CDR3 region is CASNPVGGGRNEQFF. DNA for the CDR3: TGTGCCAGCAATCCCGTCGGCGGGGGGCGCAATGAGCAGTTCTTC.

This clone has just one count. This chain connects TRBV10-1 to TRBJ2-3, with TRBD1 matching over 9 bases. V shed 4 bases, J shed 0 bases, and the junction held 2 bases outside the gene matches. Germline loops: CDR1 WNHNN, CDR2 SYGVQD (reference sequence). This CDR3 region has 15 residues. The CDR3 region has the DNA TGCGCCAGCAGTGGGGACAGGGTGAGCACAGATACGCAGTATTTT. It codes for CASSGDRVSTDTQYF.

The gene calls are TRBV7-9 and TRBJ1-2; D is unresolved. The CDR3 has 13 amino acids. Germline values: CDR1 SEHNR, CDR2 FQNEAQ (reference sequence). Deletions cut 6 bases from V and 4 bases from J, with 12 bases between. The CDR3 bases are TGTGCCAGCAGTCGCACAGCAACCTATGGCTACACCTTC. As protein: CASSRTATYGYTF.

This chain links TRBV9 with TRBJ1-4; 10 positions agree with TRBD1. This CDR3 has 18 residues. V trimming: 3 bases; J trimming: 2 bases; junction bases outside the gene matches: 10. Germline loops: CDR1 SGDLS, CDR2 YYNGEE. This CDR3 is CASSALIPGQGTNEKLFF. The CDR3 nucleotides read TGTGCCAGCAGCGCTCTAATCCCGGGACAGGGGACTAATGAAAAACTGTTTTTT.

V gene TRBV6-2 or TRBV6-3 combines with J gene TRBJ2-7, with TRBD1 as a possible D gene (6 bases). In germline, CDR1 is MNHEY, CDR2 SVGEGT. Trimming took 4 bases from V and 5 from J, leaving 12 bases between them. The CDR3 contains 13 residues. CDR3 nucleotides: TGTGCCAGCAGTTCACAGGGTTCCCACGAGCAGTACGTC. Protein sequence: CASSSQGSHEQYV.

This chain's CDR3 is CASSLRGYEQYV. CDR3 coding DNA: TGTGCCAGCAGCTTAAGGGGGTACGAGCAGTACGTC. The V gene is TRBV7-2, the J gene TRBJ2-7; weak D call: TRBD1 (6 bases). Trimming stripped 2 bases from V and 4 bases from J, with 6 bases between. The germline V gene encodes CDR1 SGHTA and CDR2 FQGNSA. CDR3 size: 12 residues.

The chain employs TRBV11-3 and TRBJ2-1; weak D call: TRBD2 (5 bases). The V gene's germline CDR1 is SGHNT and CDR2 YENEEA. V shed 1 base and J shed 4 bases, with 17 bases lying between them. The CDR3 sequence is 17 residues long. CDR3 nucleotides: TGTGCCAGCAGCTTAGCCAATGAGCGGAAACTATACAATGAGCAGTTCTTC. This sequence encodes CASSLANERKLYNEQFF.

CDR3 DNA sequence: TGTGCCAGCAGTGAAAGTCAGGGTAGCTCACCCCTCCACTTT. Translated: CASSESQGSSPLHF. The chain couples TRBV6-1 to TRBJ1-6; possibly TRBD1 for D (5 bases). Germline V gene sequence: CDR1 MNHNS, CDR2 SASEGT. V gave up 2 bases and J gave up 10 bases, with 12 bases separating them. The CDR3 extends over 14 amino acids.

This clone was detected once. The chain employs TRBV9 and TRBJ2-1; 7 bases align to TRBD1. Per germline, CDR1 SGDLS and CDR2 YYNGEE. V was pared by 7 bases and J by 2 bases, with 9 bases of the junction left unmatched. The CDR3 runs 15 residues. The CDR3 sequence: CASSTSGTAYNEQFF. DNA of the CDR3: TGTGCCAGCTCGACATCCGGGACAGCCTACAATGAGCAGTTCTTC. The full variable domain, its missing parts supplied by reference TRBV9 and TRBJ2-1, is DSGVTQTPKHLITATGQRVTLRCSPRSGDLSVYWYQQSLDQGLQFLIQYYNGEERAKGNILERFSAQQFPDLHSELNLSSLELGDSALYFCASSTSGTAYNEQFFGPGTRLTVL.

The chain couples TRBV29-1 to TRBJ1-2; D gene ambiguous. Germline assignment: CDR1 SQVTM and CDR2 ANQGSEA. The CDR3 covers 11 residues. The CDR3 is CTADSIEGYTF. The CDR3 DNA follows: TGCACCGCTGATAGCATTGAGGGCTACACCTTC.

This clone appeared a single time. The rearrangement uses TRBV20-1 and TRBJ1-1, with 7 nucleotides matching TRBD1. Germline values: CDR1 DFQATT, CDR2 SNEGSKA (reference sequence). V dropped 3 bases and J dropped 1; count of bases not matched to a gene: 5. The CDR3 contains 14 residues. This CDR3 reads CSASSRTGNTEAFF. DNA of the CDR3: TGCAGTGCTAGTTCCCGGACAGGGAACACTGAAGCTTTCTTT.

This chain joins TRBV6-1 and TRBJ1-2, with a weak D call TRBD1 (6 bases). V lost 2 bases and J lost 2, with 9 bases in between. The CDR3 is 14 amino acids. Germline CDR1 is MNHNS and CDR2 is SASEGT. The CDR3 protein is CASSESRGNYGYTF. The CDR3 nucleotides are TGTGCCAGCAGTGAAAGCAGGGGAAACTATGGCTACACCTTC.

The chain has TRBV6-4 and TRBJ1-6; tentative D call: TRBD1 (5 bases). Trimming stripped 3 bases from V and 7 bases from J, with 10 bases between. From germline, CDR1 is MRHNA and CDR2 SNTAGT. CDR3 length: 14 amino acids. CDR3: CASSDQGGNSPLHF. DNA for the CDR3: TGTGCCAGCAGTGATCAGGGAGGAAATTCACCCCTCCACTTT.

V and J are TRBV5-4 and TRBJ2-3; TRBD2 agrees at 8 bases. CDR3 length: 14 amino acids. V lost 0 bases, J lost 5 bases, and 2 bases stayed unmatched. Germline V gives CDR1 SGHNT, CDR2 YYREEE (reference sequence). This chain's CDR3 is CASSLGLAGDTQYF. The DNA of the CDR3 is TGTGCCAGCAGCTTGGGTCTAGCGGGAGATACGCAGTATTTT.

This chain links TRBV29-1 with TRBJ1-1, with 7 positions matching TRBD1. The CDR3 totals 17 residues. Germline CDR1 and CDR2: SQVTM and ANQGSEA. J lost 1 base, V lost 3 bases, and 14 bases had no gene match. The chain's CDR3 is CSVEVLWGRGTNTEAFF. CDR3 nucleotides: TGCAGCGTTGAGGTTCTTTGGGGCAGGGGGACGAACACTGAAGCTTTCTTT.

The genes are TRBV4-1 and TRBJ1-1, with D maybe TRBD1 (6 bases). CDR1 is MGHRA and CDR2 is YSYEKL in the germline V gene. V was cut by 7 bases and J by 7 bases, with 13 bases left in between. The CDR3 spans 12 residues. CDR3: CASTTGYDEAFF. The CDR3 coding sequence is TGCGCCAGCACCACAGGGTACGATGAAGCTTTCTTT.

The chain is built from TRBV5-4 and TRBJ1-3; 7 bases map to TRBD1. The CDR3 runs 16 residues. Germline CDR1 and CDR2: SGHNT and YYREEE (reference sequence). V dropped 4 bases and J dropped 0; count of bases not matched to a gene: 7. The CDR3 DNA follows: TGTGCCAGCAGCCTGACAGGGCGTTTCTCTGGAAACACCATATATTTT. Translating it yields CASSLTGRFSGNTIYF.

The V and J genes are TRBV28 and TRBJ1-1; 8 positions agree with TRBD1. The V gene end was trimmed by 1 base and the J gene end by 1 base; junction bases not matched to a gene: 2. The CDR3 sequence is 15 residues long. Looked up from germline, CDR1 is MDHEN and CDR2 is SYDVKM. CDR3 residues: CASSLSDRGNTEAFF. The CDR3 region has the DNA TGTGCCAGCAGTTTATCCGACAGGGGGAACACTGAAGCTTTCTTT.

This clone has only one observation. The CDR3 here is CASSLGRGASTDTQYF. Written as DNA, the CDR3 is TGTGCCAGCAGCTTGGGGAGGGGGGCTAGCACAGATACGCAGTATTTT. The chain links TRBV7-6 to TRBJ2-3, with a weak D call TRBD2 (7 bases). With 3 bases removed from V and 0 bases from J, the gap between germline ends came to 13 bases. Germline-derived CDR1 and CDR2 are SGHVS and FNYEAQ. The CDR3 length is 16 residues.

The V call is TRBV7-9, the J call TRBJ2-1, with TRBD2 matching over 11 bases. With V trimmed by 3 bases and J by 8 bases, 9 bases remained unmatched. Germline V CDR1 and CDR2: SEHNR, FQNEAQ (reference sequence). The CDR3 contains 16 residues. In DNA form, the CDR3 reads TGTGCCAGCAGCTTGGGCGTAGCGGGGGGGCCCGATGAGCAGTTCTTC. Protein sequence: CASSLGVAGGPDEQFF.

This chain joins TRBV9 and TRBJ2-3; D gene unclear. CDR3 size: 13 residues. V was cut by 3 bases and J by 3 bases, with 8 bases left in between. CDR1 is SGDLS, CDR2 YYNGEE, per germline. Written as DNA, the CDR3 is TGTGCCAGCAGCGGGCCTAGGACAGATACGCAGTATTTT. This codes for CASSGPRTDTQYF.

The gene calls are TRBV5-4 and TRBJ1-5; D may be TRBD1 (6 bases). Trimming took 1 base from V and 7 from J, leaving 12 bases between them. The CDR3 totals 14 residues. The germline CDR1 and CDR2 sequences are SGHNT and YYREEE (reference sequence). This chain's CDR3 is CASSLWGLGQPQHF. CDR3 sequence (DNA): TGTGCCAGCAGCTTGTGGGGGCTAGGACAGCCCCAGCATTTT.

This clone was found a few times. The chain combines TRBV11-2 with TRBJ1-4; the match to TRBD1 covers 8 bases. This CDR3 contains 17 residues. V gave up 2 bases and J gave up 4 bases; unmatched junction bases: 9. Germline loops: CDR1 SGHAT, CDR2 FQNNGV. The CDR3 is CASSLFPRGRINEKLFF. CDR3 sequence (DNA): TGTGCCAGCAGCTTATTTCCCAGGGGGCGAATTAATGAAAAACTGTTTTTT.

The rearrangement links TRBV5-4 to TRBJ1-1, with TRBD1 matching 10 bases. Germline V lookup: CDR1 SGHNT, CDR2 YYREEE (reference sequence). V lost 3 bases to trimming and J lost 5 bases; unmatched junction nucleotides: 7. There are 15 residues in the CDR3. The CDR3 here is CASSSGTGAPTEAFF. CDR3 nucleotide sequence: TGTGCCAGCAGCTCGGGGACAGGGGCGCCGACTGAAGCTTTCTTT.

The chain recombines TRBV5-1 with TRBJ2-6; D might be TRBD1 (6 bases). The V end was cut by 2 bases, the J end by 0 bases, with 15 bases between. The CDR3 covers 18 residues. CDR1 is SGHRS, CDR2 YFSETQ, per germline. CDR3 coding DNA: TGCGCCAGCAGCTTAACAGGGAACCTGTTCTCTGGGGCCAACGTCCTGACTTTC. It translates to CASSLTGNLFSGANVLTF. Complete variable domain (other parts from reference TRBV5-1 and TRBJ2-6): KAGVTQTPRYLIKTRGQQVTLSCSPISGHRSVSWYQQTPGQGLQFLFEYFSETQRNKGNFPGRFSGRQFSNSRSEMNVSTLELGDSALYLCASSLTGNLFSGANVLTFGAGSRLTVL.